The T cell receptor (beta chain) under discussion was sequenced for a study of technical replicates of blood from a handful of donors. From germline, CDR1 is SGHDT and CDR2 YYEEEE. This CDR3 comprises 17 residues. V was pared by 3 bases and J by 1 base, with 8 bases of the junction left unmatched. Profiled with immunoSEQ multiplex PCR; TCRdb holds only in-frame clones, not every one. The sample gives tens of thousands of clones, approximately 95% of which show up once; around 0.3% is in the top ten. This chain joins TRBV5-6 and TRBJ2-3, with 10 nucleotides matching TRBD2. The sample taken for sequencing was T cells isolated from PBMCs. This receptor was obtained from a human donor in good health. CDR3 coding DNA: TGTGCCAGCAGCTCGGCATGGGGGACTAGCGGCACAGATACGCAGTATTTT. This encodes CASSSAWGTSGTDTQYF.